A selection of T cell receptor beta chains follows, all from one sample in a study of blood T cells in healthy people across ages. TCRdb re-called the 5' RACE reads with MiXCR, one entry per CDR3 protein. Among 450,000 to 700,000 distinct CDR3 sequences listed, approximately 27% were seen once. The sequenced sample was blood. These TCRs come from a woman in her seventies in good health. CDR3s include the opening cysteine and the closing phenylalanine or tryptophan. The order of the fields is CDR3 protein, CDR3 DNA, D gene, clone size, J gene, V gene. The D gene is left open where the match is weak. Size is stated for part of the rows, as once, few or many counts, or as a class when the clone is expanded.

CASSLLTGVSGGYTF,TGCGCCAGCAGCTTGTTGACAGGGGTATCGGGCGGCTACACCTTC,TRBD1,few,TRBJ1-2,TRBV5-1
CASSLQGQGYEQYF,TGTGCCAGCAGTTTACAGGGGCAGGGCTACGAGCAGTACTTC,NA,few,TRBJ2-7,TRBV12-3/TRBV12-4
CATSDPTGVQETQYF,TGTGCCACCAGTGATCCGACAGGGGTCCAAGAGACCCAGTACTTC,TRBD1,NA,TRBJ2-5,TRBV24-1
CASSVGRSEAFF,TGTGCCAGCAGCGTAGGGCGGAGTGAAGCTTTCTTT,NA,NA,TRBJ1-1,TRBV9
CASSLGARGEQFF,TGTGCCAGCAGCTTGGGGGCCAGGGGGGAGCAGTTCTTC,TRBD1,few,TRBJ2-1,TRBV7-2
CASSPWGQGDSNQPQHF,TGTGCCAGCAGTCCTTGGGGACAGGGGGATAGCAATCAGCCCCAGCATTTT,TRBD1,few,TRBJ1-5,TRBV12-3/TRBV12-4
CASSPLFGDTQYF,TGTGCCAGCAGCCCTCTATTTGGGGATACGCAGTATTTT,NA,NA,TRBJ2-3,TRBV7-2
CASSYGLRYEQYF,TGTGCCAGCAGTTACGGCCTAAGGTACGAGCAGTACTTC,NA,few,TRBJ2-7,TRBV6-5
CSARTGKDTEAFF,TGCAGTGCCAGAACAGGGAAGGACACTGAAGCTTTCTTT,NA,NA,TRBJ1-1,TRBV20-1
CASSFVRGGSNEQFF,TGTGCCAGCAGTTTTGTCCGGGGGGGCTCCAATGAGCAGTTCTTC,TRBD2,NA,TRBJ2-1,TRBV12-3/TRBV12-4
CASRRTEYSNQPQHF,TGTGCCAGCAGACGGACAGAGTATAGCAATCAGCCCCAGCATTTT,NA,NA,TRBJ1-5,TRBV6-5
CASSSRGTSTGTQYF,TGTGCCAGCAGTAGCCGGGGAACCAGCACAGGTACGCAGTATTTT,NA,once,TRBJ2-3,TRBV2
CASSLRAQGPQNIQYF,TGTGCCAGCAGCTTAAGGGCACAGGGGCCACAAAACATTCAGTACTTC,TRBD1,NA,TRBJ2-4,TRBV7-2
CASSKVYLGSGTSGGHTSYEQYF,TGTGCCAGCAGCAAAGTCTACCTGGGATCCGGGACTAGCGGGGGGCATACAAGTTACGAGCAGTACTTC,NA,few,TRBJ2-7,TRBV21-1
CASSFPPGTSHSTDTQYF,TGTGCCAGCAGCTTTCCACCCGGGACATCTCATAGCACAGATACGCAGTATTTT,NA,few,TRBJ2-3,TRBV9
CSVRQGSNQPQHF,TGCAGCGTGCGACAGGGCAGCAATCAGCCCCAGCATTTT,TRBD1,NA,TRBJ1-5,TRBV29-1
CAWSVGQASGNTIYF,TGTGCCTGGAGTGTGGGACAGGCCTCTGGAAACACCATATATTTT,TRBD1,NA,TRBJ1-3,TRBV30
CASSFPTDGSTHTDTQYF,TGTGCCAGCAGCTTCCCGACCGATGGAAGTACTCACACAGATACGCAGTATTTT,NA,few,TRBJ2-3,TRBV7-9
CASSARQGMNTEAFF,TGTGCCAGCAGCGCGCGACAGGGCATGAACACTGAAGCTTTCTTT,TRBD1,NA,TRBJ1-1,TRBV7-6
CSARDEVRFSNIQYF,TGCAGTGCTAGAGATGAGGTCAGATTTTCAAACATTCAGTACTTC,NA,NA,TRBJ2-4,TRBV20-1
CASSLSSPYEQYF,TGTGCCAGCAGTTTATCGTCCCCTTACGAGCAGTACTTC,NA,few,TRBJ2-7,TRBV12-3/TRBV12-4
CAISADRAGARDTQYF,TGTGCCATCAGTGCGGACAGGGCAGGAGCTCGGGATACGCAGTATTTT,TRBD1,few,TRBJ2-3,TRBV10-3
CASSLRDRPNYGYTF,TGTGCCAGCAGTTTAAGGGACAGACCTAACTATGGCTACACCTTC,TRBD1,once,TRBJ1-2,TRBV12-3/TRBV12-4
CASSQELAGGVDTQYF,TGCGCCAGCAGCCAAGAACTAGCGGGGGGTGTAGATACGCAGTATTTT,TRBD2,NA,TRBJ2-3,TRBV4-3
CASTRASGRDNEQFF,TGCGCCAGCACTCGGGCTAGCGGGCGGGATAATGAGCAGTTCTTC,TRBD2,few,TRBJ2-1,TRBV4-1
CASSMGGDREVGSEKLFF,TGCGCCAGCAGCATGGGAGGGGACAGGGAAGTCGGTAGCGAAAAACTGTTTTTT,TRBD1,NA,TRBJ1-4,TRBV5-1
CASSGSGLGVPETQYF,TGCGCCAGCAGCGGATCGGGACTGGGAGTCCCAGAGACCCAGTACTTC,NA,NA,TRBJ2-5,TRBV5-1
CASSKVGFSYNEQFF,TGTGCCAGCAGCAAGGTAGGGTTTTCCTACAATGAGCAGTTCTTC,NA,NA,TRBJ2-1,TRBV28